One T cell receptor (beta chain) is described in this entry. These data originate in a study of blood T cell repertoires in COVID-19. The germline CDR1 and CDR2 sequences are SEHNR and FQNEAQ (reference sequence). V lost 3 bases and J lost 0; bases outside the gene matches: 7. CDR3 size: 16 residues. Here immunoSEQ multiplex PCR was the method, and the copy in TCRdb shows in-frame clones only, minus some. The top ten clones hold less than 6% of a sample with under 250,000 clones, roughly 80% of them seen once. This clonotype originated in a woman aged 70-85 years with COVID-19, enrolled during active disease. The rearrangement joins TRBV7-9 to TRBJ2-7; 8 bases are shared with TRBD2. The sample was peripheral blood. CDR3 in DNA: TGTGCCAGCAGCTTTACGGTAGCGGGACTCTCCTACGAGCAGTACTTC. This gives the protein CASSFTVAGLSYEQYF.